Listed below are T cell receptor beta chains from one sample, sequenced in a study of T cell repertoires in urothelial bladder cancer. Assay used: immunoSEQ multiplex PCR; TCRdb lists only in-frame clones, some missing. Among around 11,000 clones listed, 68% were seen once. The sample taken for sequencing was tumor-infiltrating cells from bladder cancer. The receptors originated from a human donor with a benign inflammatory bladder lesion. Each CDR3 is given with its conserved first and last residue. D genes are given only for firm matches. Size is stated for part of the rows, as once, few or many counts, or as a class when the clone is expanded.

clone_size | j_call | d_call | cdr3_length | v_call | cdr3_nt | cdr3_aa
- | TRBJ1-2 | TRBD1 | 15 | TRBV27 | TGTGCCAGCAGCTCCTTTATAAGGACAGGGGAAGGCTACACCTTC | CASSSFIRTGEGYTF
- | TRBJ2-5 | - | 13 | TRBV29-1 | TGCAGCGTTACCCTGGGCGGGGCCGGGGCCCAGTACTTC | CSVTLGGAGAQYF
- | TRBJ1-4 | - | 15 | TRBV2 | TGTGCCAGCACCCCGACGGGGGGACCTAATGAAAAACTGTTTTTT | CASTPTGGPNEKLFF
- | TRBJ2-1 | - | 11 | TRBV27 | TGTGCCAGCAGGCAGGTCAGTGAGCAGTTCTTC | CASRQVSEQFF
- | TRBJ1-5 | - | 12 | TRBV7-9 | TGTGCCAGCAGCTTCGGCAATCAGCCCCAGCATTTT | CASSFGNQPQHF
- | TRBJ1-4 | - | 17 | TRBV30 | TGTGCCTGGGCAAACGTTGGGGACCCGTCAACTAATGAAAAACTGTTTTTT | CAWANVGDPSTNEKLFF
- | TRBJ2-3 | - | 16 | TRBV5-1 | TGCGCCAGCAGCTTGGAGAGGGGGTACTCGTTCGATACGCAGTATTTT | CASSLERGYSFDTQYF
- | TRBJ2-7 | TRBD2 | 19 | TRBV10-3 | TGTGCCATCAGGGGCAGGACCCCGGGCGGGGGGCCAACTTACTACGAGCAGTACTTC | CAIRGRTPGGGPTYYEQYF
- | TRBJ2-5 | - | 16 | TRBV6-5 | TGTGCCAGCAGTTACTCCCTCCTTCCGGCCGAAGAGACCCAGTACTTC | CASSYSLLPAEETQYF
- | TRBJ2-1 | TRBD1 | 16 | TRBV19 | TGTGCCAGTAGTAGGGTTCCGACAGGGCGCTACAATGAGCAGTTCTTC | CASSRVPTGRYNEQFF
few | TRBJ2-7 | - | 12 | TRBV29-1 | TGCAGCGCCGCTAAGTCCGTCTACGAGCAGTACTTC | CSAAKSVYEQYF
- | TRBJ2-3 | - | 15 | TRBV7-6 | TGTGCCAGCAGCTTAAAAGGGTCCAACACAGATACGCAGTATTTT | CASSLKGSNTDTQYF
few | TRBJ1-1 | - | 13 | TRBV18 | TGTGCCAGCTCACCACTAAGGAACACTGAAGCTTTCTTT | CASSPLRNTEAFF
few | TRBJ1-1 | - | 15 | TRBV7-9 | TGTGCCACCCGGGAGGGTCCTGATAGGGGCACTGAAGCTTTCTTT | CATREGPDRGTEAFF
few | TRBJ2-1 | TRBD1 | 15 | TRBV7-3 | TGTGCCAGCAGCTCCCAGGGACAGGGCTACAATGAGCAGTTCTTC | CASSSQGQGYNEQFF
- | TRBJ1-2 | TRBD1 | 13 | TRBV6-6 | TGTGCCAGCAGCCTACAGGGGCACTATGGCTACACCTTC | CASSLQGHYGYTF
- | TRBJ1-3 | TRBD1 | 15 | TRBV2 | TGTGCCAGCAGAGGGACAGCCCTACGGTGGAACACCATATATTTT | CASRGTALRWNTIYF
- | TRBJ2-3 | - | 15 | TRBV19 | TGTGCCAGTAGTATTCTTCTTGGGCTCACAGATACGCAGTATTTT | CASSILLGLTDTQYF
- | TRBJ1-1 | TRBD1 | 16 | TRBV18 | TGTGCCAGCTCACCAGGGACAGCTCATCACTACACAGAAGCTTTCTTT | CASSPGTAHHYTEAFF
- | TRBJ2-7 | - | 16 | TRBV4-2 | TGTGCCAGCAGCCAAGATAAATGGCAGGATACCTACGAGCAGTACTTC | CASSQDKWQDTYEQYF
- | TRBJ1-1 | - | 17 | TRBV5-1 | TGCGCCAGCAGCTTGACGGGGGATACGAGGATAAACACTGAAGCTTTCTTT | CASSLTGDTRINTEAFF
- | TRBJ2-7 | TRBD1 | 15 | TRBV5-1 | TGCGCCAGCAGCTTGGATGGACAGGGTCTGGACGAGCAGTACTTC | CASSLDGQGLDEQYF
- | TRBJ2-6 | - | 15 | TRBV10-3 | TGTGCCATCAGTTCCAGCCACTCTGGGGCCAACGTCCTGACTTTC | CAISSSHSGANVLTF
few | TRBJ2-1 | - | 12 | TRBV5-1 | TGCGCCAGCAGGGATGAGTACAATGAGCAGTTCTTC | CASRDEYNEQFF
- | TRBJ1-5 | TRBD1 | 12 | TRBV10-3 | TGTGCCTCAGGGGGCCCCAATCAGCCCCAGCATTTT | CASGGPNQPQHF
- | TRBJ2-6 | TRBD1 | 15 | TRBV7-3 | TGTGCCAGCAGCCGAGGGACAGCTGGGGCCAACGTCCTGACTTTC | CASSRGTAGANVLTF
once | TRBJ1-2 | - | 13 | TRBV6-5 | TGTGCCAGCAAATCAGGGGTGGGGAATGGCTACACCTTC | CASKSGVGNGYTF
- | TRBJ2-1 | - | 14 | TRBV7-3 | TGTGCCAGCAGCCCGGGCCTAAACCAAGGTGAGCAGTTCTTC | CASSPGLNQGEQFF
- | TRBJ2-1 | - | 14 | TRBV11-3 | TGTGCCAGCAGCTTAGGTCAGGAAAACAATGAGCAGTTCTTC | CASSLGQENNEQFF